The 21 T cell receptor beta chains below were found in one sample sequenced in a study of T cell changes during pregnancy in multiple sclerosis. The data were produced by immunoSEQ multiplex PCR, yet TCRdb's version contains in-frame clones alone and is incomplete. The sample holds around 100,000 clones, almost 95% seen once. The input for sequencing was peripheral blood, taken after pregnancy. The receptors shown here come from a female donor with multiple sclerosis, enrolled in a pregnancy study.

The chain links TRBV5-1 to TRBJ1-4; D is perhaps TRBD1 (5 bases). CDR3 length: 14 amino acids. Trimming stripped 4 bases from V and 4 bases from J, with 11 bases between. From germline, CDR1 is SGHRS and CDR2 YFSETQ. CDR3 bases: TGCGCCAGCAGCCGACCAGGGCTTAATGAAAAACTGTTTTTT. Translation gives CASSRPGLNEKLFF.

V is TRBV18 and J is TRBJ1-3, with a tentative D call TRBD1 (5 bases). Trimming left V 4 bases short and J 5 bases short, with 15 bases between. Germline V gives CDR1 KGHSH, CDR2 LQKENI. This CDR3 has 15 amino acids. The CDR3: CASSRDRANRNTIYF. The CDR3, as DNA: TGTGCCAGCTCACGTGACAGAGCGAACCGAAACACCATATATTTT.

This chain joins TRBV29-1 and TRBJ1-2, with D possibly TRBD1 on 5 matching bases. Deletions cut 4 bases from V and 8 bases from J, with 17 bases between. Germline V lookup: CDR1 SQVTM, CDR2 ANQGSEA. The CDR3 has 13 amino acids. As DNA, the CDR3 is TGCAGCGTTGCGGTCAGGGAATCGAGCGGCTACACCTTC. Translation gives CSVAVRESSGYTF.

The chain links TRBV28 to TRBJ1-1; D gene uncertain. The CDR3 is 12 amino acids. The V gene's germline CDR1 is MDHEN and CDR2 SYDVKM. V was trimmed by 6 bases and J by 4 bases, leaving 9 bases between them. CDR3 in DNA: TGTGCCAGCAGGGGCCAACTCACTGAAGCTTTCTTT. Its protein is CASRGQLTEAFF. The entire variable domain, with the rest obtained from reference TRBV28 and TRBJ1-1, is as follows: DVKVTQSSRYLVKRTGEKVFLECVQDMDHENMFWYRQDPGLGLRLIYFSYDVKMKEKGDIPEGYSVSREKKERFSLILESASTNQTSMYLCASRGQLTEAFFGQGTRLTVV.

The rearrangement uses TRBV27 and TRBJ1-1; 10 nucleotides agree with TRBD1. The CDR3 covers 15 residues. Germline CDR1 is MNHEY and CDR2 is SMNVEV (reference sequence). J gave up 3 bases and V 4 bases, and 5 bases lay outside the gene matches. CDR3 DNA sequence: TGTGCCAGCAGTTCGGCCGGGACAGGGGACACTGAAGCTTTCTTT. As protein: CASSSAGTGDTEAFF.

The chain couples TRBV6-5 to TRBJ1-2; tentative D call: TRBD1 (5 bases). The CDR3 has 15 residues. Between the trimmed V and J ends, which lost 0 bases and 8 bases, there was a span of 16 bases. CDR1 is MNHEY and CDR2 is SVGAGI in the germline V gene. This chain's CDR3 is CASSYSSGGGYGYTF. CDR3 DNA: TGTGCCAGCAGTTACTCGAGCGGGGGAGGTTACGGCTACACCTTC.

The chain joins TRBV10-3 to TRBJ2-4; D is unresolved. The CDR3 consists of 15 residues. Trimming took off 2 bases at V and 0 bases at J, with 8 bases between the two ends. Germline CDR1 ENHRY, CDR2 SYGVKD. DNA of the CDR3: TGTGCCATCAGTGAGCGACATACAGCCAAAAACATTCAGTACTTC. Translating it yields CAISERHTAKNIQYF.

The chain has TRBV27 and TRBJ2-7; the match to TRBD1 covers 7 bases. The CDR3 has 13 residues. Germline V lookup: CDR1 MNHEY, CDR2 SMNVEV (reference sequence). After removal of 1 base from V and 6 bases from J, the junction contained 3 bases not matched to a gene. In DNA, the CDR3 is TGTGCCAGCAGTTTATACAGGGGAAGCGAGCAGTACTTC. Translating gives CASSLYRGSEQYF.

This CDR3 is CASSLGGRANTGELFF. CDR3 DNA sequence: TGTGCCAGCAGTTTAGGTGGGAGGGCGAACACCGGGGAGCTGTTTTTT. This chain joins TRBV28 and TRBJ2-2; 7 bases fit TRBD2. Germline CDR1 reads MDHEN; CDR2 reads SYDVKM. Unmatched junction bases numbered 3, after V lost 2 bases and J lost 0 bases. CDR3 length: 16 amino acids.

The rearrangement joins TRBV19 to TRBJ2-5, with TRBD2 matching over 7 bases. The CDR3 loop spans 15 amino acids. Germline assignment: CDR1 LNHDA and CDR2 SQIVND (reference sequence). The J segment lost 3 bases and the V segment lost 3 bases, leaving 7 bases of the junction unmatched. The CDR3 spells CASSMRGSSKETQYF. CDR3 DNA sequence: TGTGCCAGTAGTATGCGCGGGAGTAGCAAAGAGACCCAGTACTTC.

CDR3 DNA: TGTGCCAGCAATGAACAGGGGGCGTCTAATGAAAAACTGTTTTTT. This translates into CASNEQGASNEKLFF. This chain joins TRBV28 and TRBJ1-4; 9 nucleotides line up with TRBD1. Germline V CDR1 and CDR2: MDHEN, SYDVKM. The CDR3 length is 15 residues. With 7 bases clipped from V and 3 bases from J, the junction kept 6 bases outside the gene matches.

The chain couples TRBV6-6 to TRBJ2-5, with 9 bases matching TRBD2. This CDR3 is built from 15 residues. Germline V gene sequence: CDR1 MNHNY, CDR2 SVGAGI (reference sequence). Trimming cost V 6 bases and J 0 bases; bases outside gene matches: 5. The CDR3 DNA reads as TGTGCCAGCAGGAGACTAGCGGACAACCAAGAGACCCAGTACTTC. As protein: CASRRLADNQETQYF.

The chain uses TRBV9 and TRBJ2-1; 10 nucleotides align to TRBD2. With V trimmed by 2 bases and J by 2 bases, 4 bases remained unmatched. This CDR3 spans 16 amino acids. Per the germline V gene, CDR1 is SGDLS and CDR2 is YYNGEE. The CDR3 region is CASSVRLAGTYNEQFF. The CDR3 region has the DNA TGTGCCAGCAGCGTCAGACTAGCGGGCACCTACAATGAGCAGTTCTTC.

This CDR3 is CASSSSSGSSYNEQFF. CDR3 nucleotide sequence: TGTGCCAGCAGCTCATCTAGCGGGAGCTCCTACAATGAGCAGTTCTTC. This chain uses TRBV11-2 with TRBJ2-1; 10 bases fit TRBD2. Germline V CDR1 and CDR2: SGHAT, FQNNGV. This CDR3 comprises 16 residues. Trimming at V came to 4 bases and at J to 0 bases, leaving 3 bases not matched to a gene.

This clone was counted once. The CDR3 is CASSKIGTYTDTQYF. CDR3 bases: TGTGCCAGCAGCAAAATCGGGACTTACACAGATACGCAGTATTTT. This chain joins TRBV7-3 and TRBJ2-3; D is possibly TRBD2 (6 bases). Germline CDR1 SGHTA, CDR2 FQGTGA. V lost 5 bases to trimming and J lost 2 bases, with 14 bases between them. This CDR3 has 15 residues.

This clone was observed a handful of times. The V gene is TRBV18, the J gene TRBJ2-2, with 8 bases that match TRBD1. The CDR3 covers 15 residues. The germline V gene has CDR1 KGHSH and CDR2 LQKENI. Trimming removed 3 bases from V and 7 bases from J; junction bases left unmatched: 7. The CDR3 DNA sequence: TGTGCCAGCTCACCGGAGACAGGGGCGGTCGGGGAGCTGTTTTTT. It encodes CASSPETGAVGELFF.

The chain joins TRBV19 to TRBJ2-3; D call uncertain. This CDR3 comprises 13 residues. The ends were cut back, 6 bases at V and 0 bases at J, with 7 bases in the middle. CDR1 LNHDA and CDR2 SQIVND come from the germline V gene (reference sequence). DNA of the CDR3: TGTGCCAGTAGACCTACTAGCACAGATACGCAGTATTTT. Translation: CASRPTSTDTQYF.

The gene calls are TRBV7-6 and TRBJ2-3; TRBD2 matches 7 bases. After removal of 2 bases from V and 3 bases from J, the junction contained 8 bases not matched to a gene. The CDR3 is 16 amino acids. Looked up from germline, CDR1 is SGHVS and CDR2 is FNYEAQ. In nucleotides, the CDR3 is TGTGCCAGCAGCTTACTCGCCAGCGGGGAAACAGATACGCAGTATTTT. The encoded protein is CASSLLASGETDTQYF.

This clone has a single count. CDR3 coding DNA: TGCGCCAGCAGGTCAGGGATTAGGAACACTGAAGCTTTCTTT. Translation gives CASRSGIRNTEAFF. The rearrangement uses TRBV23-1 and TRBJ1-1; the D gene is possibly TRBD1 (5 bases). TRBV23-1 is an ORF, and what it does is uncertain. CDR3 length: 14 amino acids. Trimming cost V 6 bases and J 1 base, with 12 bases left between them.

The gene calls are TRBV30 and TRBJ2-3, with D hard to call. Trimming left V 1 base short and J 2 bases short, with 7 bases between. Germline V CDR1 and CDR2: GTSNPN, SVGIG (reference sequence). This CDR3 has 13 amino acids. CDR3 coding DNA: TGTGCCTGGAGTGGGAGTCCCACAGATACGCAGTATTTT. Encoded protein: CAWSGSPTDTQYF.

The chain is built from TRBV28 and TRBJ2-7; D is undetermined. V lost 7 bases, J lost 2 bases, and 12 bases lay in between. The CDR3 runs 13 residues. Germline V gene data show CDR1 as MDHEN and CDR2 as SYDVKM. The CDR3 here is CASTFGGPYEQYF. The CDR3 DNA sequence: TGTGCCAGCACCTTCGGCGGTCCCTACGAGCAGTACTTC.